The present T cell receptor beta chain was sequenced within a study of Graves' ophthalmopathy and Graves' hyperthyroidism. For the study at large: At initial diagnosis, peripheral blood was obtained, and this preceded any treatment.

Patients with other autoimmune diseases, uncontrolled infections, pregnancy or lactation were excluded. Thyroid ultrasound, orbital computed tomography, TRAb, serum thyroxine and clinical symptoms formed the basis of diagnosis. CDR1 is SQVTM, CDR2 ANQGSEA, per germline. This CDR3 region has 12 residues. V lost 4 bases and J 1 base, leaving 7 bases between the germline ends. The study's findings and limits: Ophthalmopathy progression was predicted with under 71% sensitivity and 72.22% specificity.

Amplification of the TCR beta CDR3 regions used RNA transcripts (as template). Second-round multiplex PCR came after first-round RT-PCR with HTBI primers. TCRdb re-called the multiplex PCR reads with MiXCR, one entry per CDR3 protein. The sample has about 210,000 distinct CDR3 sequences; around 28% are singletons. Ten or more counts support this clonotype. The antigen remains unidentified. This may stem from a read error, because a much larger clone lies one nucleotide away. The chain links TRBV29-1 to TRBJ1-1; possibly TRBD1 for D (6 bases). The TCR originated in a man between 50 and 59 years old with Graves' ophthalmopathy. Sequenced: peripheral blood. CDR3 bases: TGCAGCGTTGGACAGGCGAACACTGAAGCTTTCTTT. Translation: CSVGQANTEAFF.